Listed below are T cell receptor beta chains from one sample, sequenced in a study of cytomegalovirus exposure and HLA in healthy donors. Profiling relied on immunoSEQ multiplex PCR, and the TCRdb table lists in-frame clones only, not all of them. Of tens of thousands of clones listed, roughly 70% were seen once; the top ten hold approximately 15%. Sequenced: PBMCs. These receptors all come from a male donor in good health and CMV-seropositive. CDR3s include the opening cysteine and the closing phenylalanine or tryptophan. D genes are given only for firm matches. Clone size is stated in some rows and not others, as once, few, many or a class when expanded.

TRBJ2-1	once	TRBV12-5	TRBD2	CASGLTSGGASPNEQFF	TGTGCTAGTGGTCTGACTAGCGGGGGGGCCTCCCCCAATGAGCAGTTCTTC
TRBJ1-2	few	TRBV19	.	CASRGQSDYGYTF	TGTGCCAGTAGAGGACAGAGTGACTATGGCTACACCTTC
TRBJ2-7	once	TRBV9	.	CASSVSYEQYF	TGTGCCAGCAGCGTAAGCTACGAGCAGTACTTC
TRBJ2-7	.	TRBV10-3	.	CAISESRGTGTYEQYF	TGTGCCATCAGTGAGAGTCGCGGGACGGGTACCTACGAGCAGTACTTC
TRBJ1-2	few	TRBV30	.	CAWSVGGGYGYTF	TGTGCCTGGAGTGTGGGGGGGGGCTATGGCTACACCTTC
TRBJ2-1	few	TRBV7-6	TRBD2	CASSLMGLAGDGEQFF	TGTGCCAGCAGCTTAATGGGACTAGCGGGAGACGGTGAGCAGTTCTTC
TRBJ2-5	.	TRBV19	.	CASSMNRQETQYF	TGTGCCAGTAGTATGAATAGACAAGAGACCCAGTACTTC
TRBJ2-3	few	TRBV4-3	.	CASSVLDADTQYF	TGCGCCAGCAGCGTCCTAGACGCAGATACGCAGTATTTT
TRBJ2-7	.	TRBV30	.	CAWSVGNEGTYEQYF	TGTGCCTGGAGTGTAGGGAATGAGGGAACCTACGAGCAGTACTTC
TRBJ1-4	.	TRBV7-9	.	CASSFEGKAHEKLFF	TGTGCCAGCAGCTTCGAGGGCAAAGCGCACGAAAAACTGTTTTTT
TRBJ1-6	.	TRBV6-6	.	CASSIRVPYNSPLHF	TGTGCCAGCAGTATCAGGGTTCCCTATAATTCACCCCTCCACTTT
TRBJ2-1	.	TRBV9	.	CASSIGSEQFF	TGTGCCAGCAGCATAGGCAGTGAGCAGTTCTTC
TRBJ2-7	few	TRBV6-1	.	CASSADRYSYEQYF	TGTGCCAGCAGTGCTGACAGGTACTCCTACGAGCAGTACTTC
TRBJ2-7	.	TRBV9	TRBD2	CASSVDWPGGEQYF	TGTGCCAGCAGCGTAGATTGGCCGGGAGGCGAGCAGTACTTC
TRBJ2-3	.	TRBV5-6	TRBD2	CASRLRGARVMTQYF	TGTGCCAGCAGGCTGCGGGGGGCCCGCGTAATGACGCAGTATTTT
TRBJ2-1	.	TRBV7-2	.	CASSFQGGAMTYNEQFF	TGTGCCAGCAGCTTTCAAGGGGGGGCCATGACCTACAATGAGCAGTTCTTC
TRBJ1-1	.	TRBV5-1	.	CASSTGENTEAFF	TGCGCCAGCAGCACGGGGGAGAACACTGAAGCTTTCTTT
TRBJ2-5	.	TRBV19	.	CASGGFPMQETQYF	TGTGCCAGCGGCGGGTTTCCGATGCAAGAGACCCAGTACTTC
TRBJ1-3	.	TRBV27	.	CASRGPGNTIYF	TGTGCCAGCAGGGGGCCTGGAAACACCATATATTTT
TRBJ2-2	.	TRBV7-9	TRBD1	CASSPAPGTGGFGELFF	TGTGCCAGCAGCCCCGCCCCCGGGACAGGGGGCTTCGGGGAGCTGTTTTTT
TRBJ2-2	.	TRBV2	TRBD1	CASSSDRGRTGELFF	TGTGCCAGCAGCTCCGACAGGGGGAGAACCGGGGAGCTGTTTTTT
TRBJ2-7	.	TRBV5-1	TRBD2	CASSSSGNTYEQYF	TGCGCCAGCAGCAGTAGCGGGAACACCTACGAGCAGTACTTC
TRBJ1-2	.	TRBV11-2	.	CASSFDRSSNYGYTF	TGTGCCAGCAGCTTTGACAGGTCCTCTAACTATGGCTACACCTTC
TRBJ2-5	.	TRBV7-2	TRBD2	CASSPRTSLAGETQYF	TGTGCCAGCAGCCCCCGGACTAGCTTGGCTGGTGAGACCCAGTACTTC
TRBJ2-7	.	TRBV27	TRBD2	CASSLMVAGGSFEQYF	TGTGCCAGCAGTTTAATGGTTGCGGGAGGCTCTTTCGAGCAGTACTTC
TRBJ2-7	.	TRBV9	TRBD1	CASSVTGGLVSEQYF	TGTGCCAGCAGCGTAACAGGGGGCTTGGTATCTGAGCAGTACTTC
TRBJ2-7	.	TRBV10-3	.	CAISHGPSYEQYF	TGTGCCATCAGTCACGGTCCCTCCTACGAGCAGTACTTC
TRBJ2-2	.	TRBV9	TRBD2	CASSTGLAGDWGTGELFF	TGTGCCAGCAGCACGGGACTAGCGGGTGATTGGGGCACCGGGGAGCTGTTTTTT
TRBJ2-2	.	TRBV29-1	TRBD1	CSVERGHAGELFF	TGCAGCGTTGAAAGGGGGCACGCCGGGGAGCTGTTTTTT
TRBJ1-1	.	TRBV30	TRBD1	CAWSAGQGGTEAFF	TGTGCCTGGAGTGCGGGACAGGGGGGCACTGAAGCTTTCTTT
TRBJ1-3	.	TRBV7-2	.	CASSSISGNTIYF	TGTGCCAGCAGCTCAATTTCTGGAAACACCATATATTTT
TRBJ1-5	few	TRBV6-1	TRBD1	CASSAFSGTGVKVQPQHF	TGTGCCAGCAGTGCCTTTTCCGGGACAGGGGTTAAGGTTCAGCCCCAGCATTTT
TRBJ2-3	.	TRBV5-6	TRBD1	CASSFLGQGGGGTDTQYF	TGTGCCAGCAGCTTTCTGGGACAGGGCGGAGGTGGAACAGATACGCAGTATTTT
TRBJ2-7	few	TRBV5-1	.	CASSLAAGSDEQYF	TGCGCCAGCAGCTTGGCCGCAGGGTCCGACGAGCAGTACTTC
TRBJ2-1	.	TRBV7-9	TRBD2	CASSSFLAGGPEQFF	TGTGCCAGCAGCTCCTTCCTAGCGGGAGGCCCTGAGCAGTTCTTC